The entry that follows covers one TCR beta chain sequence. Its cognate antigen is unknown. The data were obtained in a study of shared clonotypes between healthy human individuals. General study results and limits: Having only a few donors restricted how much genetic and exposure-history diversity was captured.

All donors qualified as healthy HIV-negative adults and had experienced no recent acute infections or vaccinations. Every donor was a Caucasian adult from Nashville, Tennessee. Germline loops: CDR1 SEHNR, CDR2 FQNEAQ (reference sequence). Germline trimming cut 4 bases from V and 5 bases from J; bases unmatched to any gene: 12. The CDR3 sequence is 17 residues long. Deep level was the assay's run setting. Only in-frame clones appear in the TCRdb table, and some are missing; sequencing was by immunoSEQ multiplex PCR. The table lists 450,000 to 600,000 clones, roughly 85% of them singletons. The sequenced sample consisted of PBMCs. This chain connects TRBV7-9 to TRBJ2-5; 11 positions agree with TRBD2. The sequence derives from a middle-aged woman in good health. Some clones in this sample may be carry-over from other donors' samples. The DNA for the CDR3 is TGTGCCAGCAGCTCGTCAGCGAGGATAGCGGGAGGGGAGACCCAGTACTTC. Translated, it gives CASSSSARIAGGETQYF.